The rows below give T cell receptor beta chains drawn from one sample of a study of cytomegalovirus exposure and HLA in healthy donors. Method: immunoSEQ multiplex PCR; TCRdb's copy keeps in-frame clones and lacks some. The repertoire includes about 120,000 clones, approximately 80% of them detected once, and around 4.3% sits in the top ten. Material for sequencing was PBMCs. These receptors came from a man aged 25-45 years in good health and CMV-seropositive. Each CDR3 is given with its conserved first and last residue. The order of the fields is J gene, clone size, D gene, V gene, CDR3 DNA, CDR3 protein. D genes are given only for firm matches. Clone size appears in some rows only: once, few, many, or a class for an expanded clone.

J: TRBJ2-5
size: .
D: TRBD2
V: TRBV5-8
DNA: TGTGCCAGCAGCTTTGGGACTAGCGGGAAAGAGACCCAGTACTTC
CDR3: CASSFGTSGKETQYF

J: TRBJ1-3
size: few
D: .
V: TRBV4-3
DNA: TGCGCCAGCAGCCAAGATGCGGGGGTTGGAAACACCATATATTTT
CDR3: CASSQDAGVGNTIYF

J: TRBJ1-6
size: .
D: TRBD1
V: TRBV2
DNA: TGTGCCAGCAGCCGGGACAGGTATAATTCACCCCTCCACTTT
CDR3: CASSRDRYNSPLHF

J: TRBJ1-1
size: .
D: .
V: TRBV21-1
DNA: TGTGCCAGCAGCAAGGGCTCACAGCAGGAGAACACTGAAGCTTTCTTT
CDR3: CASSKGSQQENTEAFF

J: TRBJ2-7
size: .
D: TRBD1
V: TRBV7-2
DNA: TGTGCCAGCAGCCCCAGGACAGGGGAGACCTACGAGCAGTACTTC
CDR3: CASSPRTGETYEQYF

J: TRBJ1-2
size: .
D: TRBD1
V: TRBV4-3
DNA: TGCGCCAGCAGCCCCTCACAGGGGTCGAGCTATGGCTACACCTTC
CDR3: CASSPSQGSSYGYTF

J: TRBJ2-3
size: .
D: TRBD1
V: TRBV6-6
DNA: TGTGCCAGCAGAGAGACAGGGGCCCTAGATACGCAGTATTTT
CDR3: CASRETGALDTQYF

J: TRBJ2-3
size: few
D: .
V: TRBV6-4
DNA: TGTGCCAGCAGTGACGGGAGCCACACAGATACGCAGTATTTT
CDR3: CASSDGSHTDTQYF

J: TRBJ2-5
size: .
D: TRBD2
V: TRBV25-1
DNA: TGTGCCAGCAGCCCGGGACTAGCCCAGGAGACCCAGTACTTC
CDR3: CASSPGLAQETQYF

J: TRBJ1-2
size: .
D: .
V: TRBV10-3
DNA: TGTGCCATCAGTGAAATGGGGCAAGCCAGCGGCTACACCTTC
CDR3: CAISEMGQASGYTF

J: TRBJ1-4
size: .
D: .
V: TRBV5-8
DNA: TGTGCCAGCAGCCAAGGTGGCAGGGTGGGAGAAAAACTGTTTTTT
CDR3: CASSQGGRVGEKLFF

J: TRBJ2-1
size: .
D: TRBD2
V: TRBV29-1
DNA: TGCAGCGTTGGGAAGCTAGCGGCCTCCTACAATGAGCAGTTCTTC
CDR3: CSVGKLAASYNEQFF

J: TRBJ1-2
size: .
D: .
V: TRBV5-6
DNA: TGTGCCAGCAGCTTGATTGGTCAGGCACTTAACTATGGCTACACCTTC
CDR3: CASSLIGQALNYGYTF

J: TRBJ1-1
size: .
D: .
V: TRBV2
DNA: TGTGCCAGCACCCATCCGGGGGTCCCATTCGTAGCTTTCTTT
CDR3: CASTHPGVPFVAFF

J: TRBJ2-7
size: once
D: .
V: TRBV27
DNA: TGTGCCAGCAGTTTACAACAGACCTACGAGCAGTACTTC
CDR3: CASSLQQTYEQYF

J: TRBJ2-3
size: .
D: .
V: TRBV4-3
DNA: TGCGCCAGCAGCCTATGGCGGGGCGTTACAGATGCGCAGTATTTT
CDR3: CASSLWRGVTDAQYF

J: TRBJ2-2
size: once
D: .
V: TRBV5-6
DNA: TGTGCCAGCAGCTTCAACTTCATGAGCGAGGGGCTGTTTTTT
CDR3: CASSFNFMSEGLFF

J: TRBJ2-5
size: .
D: .
V: TRBV5-7
DNA: TGTGCCAGCAGCCTACAAGAGACCCAGTACTTC
CDR3: CASSLQETQYF

J: TRBJ2-3
size: .
D: .
V: TRBV5-1
DNA: TGCGCCAGCAGCCCCCCCCCGCGAACGAGCTCCGATACGCAGTATTTT
CDR3: CASSPPPRTSSDTQYF

J: TRBJ2-3
size: .
D: TRBD1
V: TRBV18
DNA: TGTGCCAGCTCAATATGGACAGGGGGCGAGAATACGCAGTATTTT
CDR3: CASSIWTGGENTQYF

J: TRBJ2-7
size: .
D: TRBD2
V: TRBV7-7
DNA: TGTGCTAGCAGCCCACGGTTGAGCGGGGGGGACTCCTACGAGCAGTACTTC
CDR3: CASSPRLSGGDSYEQYF

J: TRBJ1-1
size: .
D: .
V: TRBV15
DNA: TGTGCCACCAGCAGAGGGACAATAGCTTTCTTT
CDR3: CATSRGTIAFF

J: TRBJ2-6
size: few
D: .
V: TRBV7-3
DNA: TGTGCCAGCAGCTTCCCCGCGGGGACAGTCTTCTTAGGCGCTGGGGCCAACGTCCTGACTTTC
CDR3: CASSFPAGTVFLGAGANVLTF

J: TRBJ1-2
size: .
D: .
V: TRBV6-7
DNA: TGTGCCAGCACGGAGATTCAGAAGTATGGCTACACCTTC
CDR3: CASTEIQKYGYTF